A selection of T cell receptor beta chains follows, all from one sample in a study of T cells after yellow fever vaccination. TCRdb re-called the 5' RACE reads through MiXCR, storing one row per CDR3 protein. The sample includes 350,000 to 450,000 distinct CDR3 sequences, roughly a sixth of them seen just once. Here the sequenced sample was PBMCs, taken before the yellow fever booster vaccination. Receptors originate from a man between 18 and 29 years old who received the YFV17D yellow fever vaccine. Each CDR3 is given with its conserved first and last residue. The order of the fields is J gene, clone size, V gene, D gene, CDR3 DNA, CDR3 protein. D genes are given only for firm matches. Not all rows give a size; the values are once, few, many and, for expanded clones, a class.

>TRBJ2-7|few|TRBV6-5|.
TGTGCCAGCAGGCAGGGCGTCGAGTACGAGCAGTACTTC
CASRQGVEYEQYF
>TRBJ1-4|few|TRBV6-5|TRBD1
TGTGCCAGCAGGGCGACAGGGAATAATGAAAAACTGTTTTTT
CASRATGNNEKLFF
>TRBJ1-2|few|TRBV7-9|.
TGTGCCAGCAGCTCTAGGTTGGGTGGCACCTTC
CASSSRLGGTF
>TRBJ2-4|few|TRBV4-3|TRBD2
TGCGCCAGCAGCCAAGATTCTATCGGGGGGGAATGGCACATTCAGTACTTC
CASSQDSIGGEWHIQYF
>TRBJ2-3|.|TRBV12-3/TRBV12-4|.
TGTGCCAGCAGTTTAGTGGAGGACACAGATACGCAGTATTTT
CASSLVEDTDTQYF
>TRBJ2-3|.|TRBV6-2/TRBV6-3|.
TGTGCCAGCAGTTACGAGTTAGGACAACGCACAGATACGCAGTATTTT
CASSYELGQRTDTQYF
>TRBJ1-4|many|TRBV5-5|.
TGTGCCAGCAGCGGGGGGACTAATGAAAAACTGTTTTTT
CASSGGTNEKLFF
>TRBJ1-6|many|TRBV7-2|.
TGTGCCAGCAGCTTAGCGCAGAATTCACCCCTCCACTTT
CASSLAQNSPLHF
>TRBJ1-6|.|TRBV7-2|.
TGTGCCAGCAGCTTAGTTAAGGGGACGCGTACACCCCTCCACTTT
CASSLVKGTRTPLHF
>TRBJ1-2|few|TRBV12-3/TRBV12-4|.
TGTGCCAGCAGTTTAGGGGGTCTCCCTGGCTACACCTTC
CASSLGGLPGYTF
>TRBJ2-3|many|TRBV7-9|TRBD2
TGTGCCAGCAGCGCATTAGCGGGGGGGTCCACAGATACGCAGTATTTT
CASSALAGGSTDTQYF
>TRBJ2-7|.|TRBV4-3|TRBD1
TGCGCCAGCAGCCAGAGGCCGGGGACAGGGGACTACGAGCAGTACTTC
CASSQRPGTGDYEQYF
>TRBJ2-2|.|TRBV7-2|TRBD2
TGTGCCAGCAGCTTAAATGGCCTCGGGTCGGGAGGGCTGTTTTTT
CASSLNGLGSGGLFF
>TRBJ2-1|.|TRBV20-1|TRBD2
TGCAGTGCTAGAGGACTAGCGGGGGCCGTAACCTACAATGAGCAGTTCTTC
CSARGLAGAVTYNEQFF
>TRBJ2-6|few|TRBV27|TRBD1
TGTGCCAGCAGTTGGACAGGGGCTCTCTCTGGGGCCAACGTCCTGACTTTC
CASSWTGALSGANVLTF
>TRBJ2-1|few|TRBV12-3/TRBV12-4|.
TGTGCCAGCGGTGGAGGGATCTACAATGAGCAGTTCTTC
CASGGGIYNEQFF
>TRBJ2-5|many|TRBV7-3|TRBD1
TGTGCCAGCAGTTTACAGGGGGGAGGAGAGACCCAGTACTTC
CASSLQGGGETQYF